This T cell receptor (beta chain) was recovered during a study of blood T cell repertoires in COVID-19. As for the study in general: COVID-19 samples collected from the United States, Italy and Spain covered acute and convalescent phases. Sample material is recorded as cDNA or gDNA derived from T cells, B-cell-depleted T cells, or PBMCs.

In the authors' methods: The assay estimated nucleated cells by amplifying reference gene primers. Data came from immunoSEQ multiplex PCR; TCRdb stores just in-frame clones and leaves some out. V, J and clone size are taken as reported in that table, and D and trimming were inferred from the DNA itself. The sample lists 100,000 to 150,000 clones; over 75% were seen once. Germline CDR1 LGHDT, CDR2 YNNKEL (reference sequence). Trimming took 4 bases from V and 6 from J, leaving 18 bases between them. The CDR3 runs to 15 residues. The source material was peripheral blood. The V call is TRBV3-1 (or the pseudogene TRBV3-2), the J call TRBJ1-1; D is possibly TRBD1 (5 bases). The TCR comes from an elderly man with active or convalescent COVID-19. CDR3 protein: CASSLHLGPGAEAFF. CDR3 in DNA: TGTGCCAGCAGCCTCCACCTCGGACCGGGGGCTGAAGCTTTCTTT.